Below are 5 T cell receptor beta chains sequenced from a single sample in a study of PD-1 blockade in classical Hodgkin lymphoma. In every patient, relapse followed autologous stem cell transplantation, while exposure to brentuximab vedotin differed. Only in-frame clones appear in the TCRdb table, and some are missing; sequencing was by immunoSEQ multiplex PCR. Among tens of thousands of clones, around 82% were seen once, and the ten largest hold roughly 17%. Sequenced here: peripheral blood mononuclear cells (PBMCs), sampled before the second cycle of nivolumab. The receptors were sampled from a human donor with classical Hodgkin lymphoma.

This clone was counted a single time. The rearrangement links TRBV25-1 to TRBJ2-5; 8 nucleotides line up with TRBD1. J lost 5 bases, V lost 0 bases, and 5 bases had no gene match. The CDR3 is 15 amino acids. Germline V lookup: CDR1 MGHDK, CDR2 SYGVNS. Here the CDR3 reads CASSEYTGGFETQYF. CDR3 nucleotide sequence: TGTGCCAGCAGTGAATACACAGGGGGTTTCGAGACCCAGTACTTC.

V and J are TRBV5-4 and TRBJ2-1, with TRBD2 matching over 13 bases. With V trimmed by 2 bases and J by 5 bases, 10 bases remained unmatched. The CDR3 is made up of 18 amino acids. From germline, CDR1 is SGHNT and CDR2 YYREEE (reference sequence). The CDR3 spells CASSFSGLAGAGDNEQFF. The DNA of the CDR3 is TGTGCCAGCAGCTTCAGTGGACTAGCGGGAGCGGGAGACAATGAGCAGTTCTTC.

The V call is TRBV6-6, the J call TRBJ2-2, with TRBD2 identical over 7 bases. This CDR3 is built from 13 residues. Germline V gives CDR1 MNHNY, CDR2 SVGAGI (reference sequence). Trimming took 4 bases from V and 4 from J; bases not matched to a gene: 0. DNA for the CDR3: TGTGCCAGCAGTTGGGAGGGCACCGGGGAGCTGTTTTTT. Protein: CASSWEGTGELFF.

The chain employs TRBV30 and TRBJ2-2; D assignment may be TRBD1 or TRBD2 (5 bases each). From germline, CDR1 is GTSNPN and CDR2 SVGIG (reference sequence). V lost 6 bases, J lost 0 bases, and 8 bases lay in between. This CDR3 is 13 amino acids long. CDR3 bases: TGTGCCTGCGGGGCTGCGAACACCGGGGAGCTGTTTTTT. Protein sequence: CACGAANTGELFF.

The chain carries TRBV5-5 and TRBJ1-2, with D maybe TRBD1 (5 bases). Trimming cost V 1 base and J 5 bases, with 12 bases left between them. The CDR3 totals 14 residues. CDR1 and CDR2 from the germline V gene are SGHKS and YYEKEE (reference sequence). CDR3: CASSLSPDSYGYTF. CDR3 nucleotide sequence: TGTGCCAGCAGCTTGAGCCCCGACAGTTATGGCTACACCTTC.